This section outlines one T cell receptor (beta chain) sequence together with its context. This clonotype came up many times. What antigen it recognizes has not been identified. Base-call qualities are not available, and no considerably larger clone is one nucleotide away. Amplification of TCR beta CDR3 regions was carried out from RNA transcripts. A first-round RT-PCR of the TCR CDR3 used the HTBI primer set with the Qiagen OneStep RT-PCR kit. Libraries were constructed in a second round of multiplex PCR, after which size selection and purification were performed. Sequencing of the libraries was done on an Illumina HiSeq2000 using paired-end 100 bp reads. In the original analysis: Raw data were processed with SOAPnuke, discarding reads with adapters, uncalled bases, mean Phred below 15, or no exact constant-primer or identifier match. COPE v1.2.5 was used to merge high-quality paired reads, and clonotypes were defined as unique nucleotide sequences. MiTCR v1.1 was used to align the clonotypes against IMGT TRBV, TRBD and TRBJ reference segments. The analysis was restricted to V-J combinations with a frequency above 0.0001, which together covered over 99% of the repertoires. The TCS score was defined as F50 (clonal expansion) divided by E x V (chaos), with BLOSUM62-based TCRdist calculated between CDR3 peptides within each V-J. Welch's t-statistics and random forest reduced 514 V-J features to 13, which were used in a naive Bayes classifier (R e1071). Using fastp at Q25 and MiXCR, TCRdb reprocessed the public reads and kept productive beta chains. Each entry merges the rows of one CDR3 protein and shows their most common DNA and genes. Here the V and J calls rest on TCRdb's processing, not on the authors' analysis. The sample profile shows about 280,000 distinct CDR3 sequences; under 30% of them were found once. In total, the top ten clones hold over 25% of the sample.

Taken from cysteine to phenylalanine, the CDR3 has 14 residues. This entry keeps only the CDR3 DNA: 42 bases, framed from base 1. V loses 5 bases, J loses 5 bases, and the germline ends lie 15 bases apart. CDR1 SNHLY and CDR2 FYNNEI were looked up in the germline V gene. These data originate in a study of T cells in Graves' hyperthyroidism and ophthalmopathy (dated by TCRdb to between 2018 and 2021). In terms of the full investigation: Peripheral blood samples were taken at the time of initial diagnosis, prior to any treatment. To identify TCR V-J signatures that set the groups apart, the researchers used a discovery cohort of about a hundred patients, made up of about 44 with Graves' ophthalmopathy and some 55 with stable Graves' hyperthyroidism. Prospective prediction of ophthalmopathy was tested in an independent validation cohort of fewer than 20 hyperthyroidism patients and some 17 patients who later progressed to ophthalmopathy. The 75 to 100 discovery patients were randomly split 7:3 into training and test sets. In about 6 Graves' hyperthyroidism patients, the study also compared T-cell repertoires from thyroid tissue with T-cell repertoires from blood. Once sampling was done, hyperthyroidism patients were given methimazole at a starting dose of 30 mg daily, whereas ophthalmopathy patients were given high-dose intravenous methylprednisolone. According to the paper, TCR Vbeta CDR3 sequencing was carried out on approximately 140 peripheral blood samples, which came from 40 to 45 ophthalmopathy, approximately 72 hyperthyroidism and roughly 17 progressor patients. The full study reports these points: Blood samples also contained most of the expanded thyroid clonotypes (frequency above 0.001), which suggests that blood repertoires may reflect thyroid immune responses. Sample size was not statistically predetermined, and investigators were not blinded to group allocation. In validation, the model predicted progression to ophthalmopathy with 55% to 71% sensitivity and less than 75% specificity, a median of about 6 months before onset. In cross-validation, a model built on a 13 V-J signature told ophthalmopathy apart from stable hyperthyroidism with about 90% sensitivity and roughly 81% specificity, and in testing the same model reached 80%/75%.

Hyperthyroidism patients were aged 18 to 65 years and newly diagnosed, with disease duration of less than 2 months. The study excluded patients with uncontrolled infections, other autoimmune diseases, pregnancy or lactation. Diagnoses were established on the basis of clinical symptoms, serum thyroxine and TRAb, thyroid ultrasound, and orbital computed tomography. Blood from progressor patients was drawn when they were first diagnosed with hyperthyroidism, before any ophthalmopathy symptoms appeared. PBMCs were isolated from 7.5 to 10 ml of fresh peripheral blood by Ficoll-Paque density gradient centrifugation. Patients classed as progressors first received a Graves' hyperthyroidism diagnosis and then went on to develop ophthalmopathy during follow-up. Total RNA was extracted with Trizol reagent, and quality was checked on an Agilent 2100 Bioanalyzer.

This TCR derives from a middle-aged man with Graves' hyperthyroidism that later progressed to Graves' ophthalmopathy. The chain was built from TRBV2 and TRBJ2-5; the D segment cannot be called with confidence. Specimen: blood. CDR3 reads: CASSRLYVEETQYF. The DNA reads TGTGCCAGCAGTCGCCTGTATGTAGAGGAGACCCAGTACTTC.